What follows describes a single T cell receptor beta chain. The data were taken from a study of blood T cell repertoires in COVID-19. Study details: Both acute and convalescent COVID-19 samples were obtained from the United States, Italy and Spain. PBMCs, B-cell-depleted T cells, or T cells provided the cDNA or gDNA that made up the material.

Per the original data handling: The assay estimated nucleated cells by amplifying reference gene primers. The assay was immunoSEQ multiplex PCR, and TCRdb's table has in-frame clones only and misses some. Clonal size and the V and J genes are those of that table, whereas D and trimming came from the DNA. This sample yields about 90,000 clones, of which about 85% are seen a single time; about 15% belongs to the top ten. Germline V lookup: CDR1 LGHDT, CDR2 YNNKEL (reference sequence). This CDR3 region has 16 residues. Trimming shortened V by 2 bases and J by 3 bases, and 13 bases separated the two germline ends.

The sequencing input was peripheral blood. This TCR came from a male donor with acute or convalescent COVID-19. The V and J genes are TRBV3-1 (or the pseudogene TRBV3-2) and TRBJ1-4; D not certain. CDR3: CASSQSPGGANEKLFF. CDR3 DNA sequence: TGTGCCAGCAGCCAAAGCCCCGGAGGAGCTAATGAAAAACTGTTTTTT.